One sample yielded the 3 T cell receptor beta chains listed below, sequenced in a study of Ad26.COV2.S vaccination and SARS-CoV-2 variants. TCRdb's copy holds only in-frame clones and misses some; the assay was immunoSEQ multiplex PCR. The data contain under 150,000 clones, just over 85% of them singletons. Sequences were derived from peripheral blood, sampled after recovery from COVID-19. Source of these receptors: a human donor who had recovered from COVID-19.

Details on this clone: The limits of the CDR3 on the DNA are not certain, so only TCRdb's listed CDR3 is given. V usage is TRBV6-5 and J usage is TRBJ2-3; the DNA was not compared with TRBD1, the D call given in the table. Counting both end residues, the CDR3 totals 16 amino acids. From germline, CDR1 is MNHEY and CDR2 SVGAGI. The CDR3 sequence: CASSSSTGWGTDTQYF.

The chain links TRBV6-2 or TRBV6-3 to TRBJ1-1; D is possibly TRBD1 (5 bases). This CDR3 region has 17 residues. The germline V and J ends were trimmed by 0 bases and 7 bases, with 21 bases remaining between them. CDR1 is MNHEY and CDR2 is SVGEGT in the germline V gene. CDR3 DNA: TGTGCCAGCAGTTACTCTGTCGGTAGGACATCCAGGGATGAAGCTTTCTTT. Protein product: CASSYSVGRTSRDEAFF.

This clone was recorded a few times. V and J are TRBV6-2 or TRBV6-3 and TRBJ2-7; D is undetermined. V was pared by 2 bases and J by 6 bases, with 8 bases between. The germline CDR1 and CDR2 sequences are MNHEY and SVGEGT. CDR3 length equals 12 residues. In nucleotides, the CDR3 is TGTGCCAGCAGTTACCAGGAGAGCGAGCAGTACTTC. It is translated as CASSYQESEQYF.